This T cell receptor (beta chain) was sequenced for a study of PD-L1 blockade in urothelial cancer listed by TCRdb under 2017. As for the study more broadly: Therapy was started in the mid-2010s for all patients, and atezolizumab 1,200 mg was administered intravenously every 3 weeks. Roughly nine patients achieved durable clinical benefit and approximately 20 did not. Blood samples were analyzed at 3 weeks after treatment start (second dose) and at 6 weeks after treatment start. Approximately 30 patients had pretreatment blood TCR-seq, about 24 had at least one posttreatment blood collection, and about 24 had tumor TCR-seq. An ECOG performance status of 0 or 1 was recorded for the patients, and 0 to 3 prior chemotherapy regimens had been received by the patients. Blood samples gave a median of about 150,000 T cells and 88,000 or so unique TCRs, with a median clonality of approximately 0.08. Durable clinical benefit was defined as progression-free survival longer than 6 months, and TCR features were also tested against progression-free and overall survival. About nine tenths of the roughly 29 patients were identified as males with urothelial cancer of bladder origin, and a prior smoking history was reported by 18 of 29 patients. Somatic, immune and clinical correlates of response to PD-L1 blockade with atezolizumab in urothelial cancer were the focus of an exploratory multi-omic analysis. In the same patients, whole exome sequencing and RNA sequencing of pretreatment tumors were performed in addition to TCR sequencing. TCR sequencing covered pretreatment tumor samples and matched, serially collected peripheral blood taken before and after atezolizumab treatment.

The paper's findings and limits, for the study overall: Improved progression-free and overall survival was found to be associated with pretreatment peripheral blood TCR clonality below the median. Greater expansion of tumor-associated TCR clones in peripheral blood 3 weeks after the start of treatment was observed in patients with durable benefit (n of about 24, p = 0.022). Because of the small sample size (n ≈ 27) and the many exploratory analyses performed, the results are intended to be regarded as hypothesis-generating.

The cohort comprised around 31 patients with locally advanced or metastatic urothelial carcinoma treated at Memorial Sloan Kettering on a trial protocol. Peripheral blood mononuclear cells were collected pretreatment and during treatment, at between 1 and 8 total time points per patient. The Qiagen DNeasy Blood extraction kit was used to purify genomic DNA from total PBMCs and tumor samples. PBMCs were collected pretreatment and during treatment, and were isolated and stored as previously described. From the cysteine through the phenylalanine, the CDR3 covers 17 amino acids. Of the read, only the CDR3 DNA is kept; its 51 bases are in frame from base 1. CDR1 MNHEY and CDR2 SMNVEV were looked up in the germline V gene (reference sequence). V is pared back by 0 bases and J by 4 bases, with 16 bases lying between the germline termini. Synthetic TCR analog templates were spiked into each PCR to estimate absolute template abundance from read counts. The immunoSEQ assay was used to amplify TCRbeta CDR3 regions from genomic DNA with bias-controlled V and J gene primers. Sequencing of rearranged TCRbeta segments was done at approximately 20X coverage. On the study's bioinformatics: Sequencing errors were corrected by clustering and CDR3s were annotated against IMGT to assign V, D and J genes. Out-of-frame and stop-codon sequences were excluded, and only productive TCRbeta rearrangements were used in downstream analyses. Clonality was computed as one minus Shannon entropy normalized by the log of the number of unique productive sequences. Fisher's exact test with Benjamini-Hochberg correction, at a threshold of adjusted p below 0.01, was used to find clones that differed between time points or between blood and tumor. Drawn from immuneACCESS, this table holds only the in-frame rearrangements with V and J called that TCRdb kept. Clones are partly lost; checked studies trace under half to an unresolved V gene and leave the rest unexplained. From that table come the V and J calls and clone size; the DNA was used to work out D and trimming. Recorded for this sample are some 100,000 clones; 90% to 95% of them occurred a single time. The ten largest clones take up almost 0.95% of the sample.

Turning to this clone: Its antigen target is currently unknown. Base qualities are not at hand, and no much larger clone is one base apart.

The rearranged segments are TRBV27 and TRBJ1-5, with no reliable assignment of the D segment. The TCR originated in a woman aged 80 or over with urothelial cancer. The sequenced sample was PBMCs, obtained around atezolizumab (anti-PD-L1) treatment. The CDR3 reads as follows: CASSLSMRIIGNQPQHF. The DNA sequence reads TGTGCCAGCAGTTTATCGATGAGGATAATCGGTAATCAGCCCCAGCATTTT.